Following are 26 T cell receptor beta chains from one sample sequenced in a study of cytomegalovirus exposure and HLA in healthy donors listed by TCRdb under 2017. The library was built by means of the immunoSEQ multiplex PCR assay. For the multiplex PCR, a mixture combining 60 forward primers for TCR Vbeta segments and 13 reverse primers for TCR Jbeta segments was used. TCRdb re-hosts the immuneACCESS table, in-frame sequences only. Its copies lack some clones; in the studies checked, an unresolved V gene accounts for under half of them, and the cause for the rest is not known. This sample lists about 160,000 clones; 82% were detected once. 0.96% of the sample belongs to the ten largest clones. Sequencing was carried out using PBMCs. Every receptor here comes from a girl aged 2-10 years in good health and CMV-seropositive.

The V and J genes are TRBV6-1 and TRBJ1-5; D is unclear. V lost 2 bases and J 5 bases, leaving 4 bases between the germline ends. The V gene's germline CDR1 is MNHNS and CDR2 SASEGT. This CDR3 contains 12 residues. The CDR3 DNA is TGTGCCAGCAGTGAATCTTATCAGCCCCAGCATTTT. Translation gives CASSESYQPQHF.

The count of this clone is one. The chain recombines TRBV5-5 with TRBJ2-7; 10 bases align to TRBD2. The CDR3 length is 15 residues. CDR1 and CDR2 from the germline V gene are SGHKS and YYEKEE (reference sequence). Losses at the gene ends were 5 bases for V and 7 bases for J; bases not matched to a gene: 12. The CDR3 here is CASSLTPGLAWEQYF. DNA of the CDR3: TGTGCCAGCAGTCTCACCCCGGGACTAGCGTGGGAGCAGTACTTC.

The rearrangement links TRBV5-1 to TRBJ2-5; 10 bases are a match to TRBD1. The CDR3 spans 14 residues. Germline CDR1 SGHRS, CDR2 YFSETQ. V gave up 6 bases and J gave up 5 bases; unmatched junction bases: 7. The CDR3 nucleotides read TGCGCCAGCACCCCGGACAGGGGGGGGGAGACCCAGTACTTC. Translation: CASTPDRGGETQYF.

The chain has TRBV7-2 and TRBJ2-7, with 8 positions matching TRBD1. The trim removed 7 bases at V and 0 bases at J, leaving 8 bases unmatched. This CDR3 has 15 residues. CDR1 SGHTA and CDR2 FQGNSA come from the germline V gene. The CDR3 region has the DNA TGTGCCAGCACCGTCGACAGGGGAAGCTCCTACGAGCAGTACTTC. Its translation: CASTVDRGSSYEQYF.

The J gene is TRBJ2-7, the V gene TRBV5-4; D perhaps matches TRBD1 (6 bases). The CDR3 consists of 12 residues. Trimming pared 3 bases from V and 6 bases from J, leaving 10 bases between. Germline values: CDR1 SGHNT, CDR2 YYREEE (reference sequence). The CDR3 nucleotides are TGTGCCAGCAGCTACAGGGCGGGCGAGCAGTACTTC. Protein product: CASSYRAGEQYF.

The V and J genes are TRBV6-5 and TRBJ2-1, with TRBD2 identical over 9 bases. V dropped 2 bases and J dropped 7; count of bases not matched to a gene: 6. Germline V gene data show CDR1 as MNHEY and CDR2 as SVGAGI. This CDR3 comprises 15 residues. The CDR3 sequence: CASSYGAGGNNEQFF. In DNA, the CDR3 is TGTGCCAGCAGTTACGGAGCGGGAGGCAATAATGAGCAGTTCTTC.

The chain employs TRBV7-3 and TRBJ2-5; a weak D match, TRBD1 (6 bases). Germline V lookup: CDR1 SGHTA, CDR2 FQGTGA. This CDR3 comprises 14 residues. With 2 bases removed from V and 2 bases from J, the gap between germline ends came to 9 bases. CDR3 sequence (DNA): TGTGCCAGCAGCTTAGGACAGATACAAGAGACCCAGTACTTC. Its translation: CASSLGQIQETQYF.

The chain joins TRBV13 to TRBJ2-6; 8 nucleotides line up with TRBD1. This CDR3 spans 15 amino acids. Germline loops: CDR1 PRHDT, CDR2 FYEKMQ (reference sequence). Unmatched junction bases numbered 5, after V lost 9 bases and J lost 1 base. The CDR3 loop is CASGTGHSGANVLTF. The DNA for the CDR3 is TGTGCCAGTGGGACAGGCCATTCTGGGGCCAACGTCCTGACTTTC. The entire variable domain, with the rest obtained from reference TRBV13 and TRBJ2-6, is as follows: AAGVIQSPRHLIKEKRETATLKCYPIPRHDTVYWYQQGPGQDPQFLISFYEKMQSDKGSIPDRFSAQQFSDYHSELNMSSLELGDSALYFCASGTGHSGANVLTFGAGSRLTVL.

The rearrangement uses TRBV27 and TRBJ1-2; TRBD1 agrees at 8 bases. The germline CDR1 and CDR2 sequences are MNHEY and SMNVEV (reference sequence). This CDR3 is 16 amino acids long. After removal of 0 bases from V and 8 bases from J, the junction contained 11 bases not matched to a gene. The CDR3 DNA is TGTGCCAGCAGTTTATCGATACTCCAGGGGGCACAAGGCTACACCTTC. It specifies CASSLSILQGAQGYTF.

J is TRBJ2-5 and V is TRBV15, with 7 bases aligning to TRBD2. The CDR3 runs to 15 residues. The germline V gene encodes CDR1 LNHNV and CDR2 YYDKDF (reference sequence). With 4 bases clipped from V and 5 bases from J, the junction kept 10 bases outside the gene matches. DNA for the CDR3: TGTGCCACCAGCAAAGTGGTGGGGGAGGGGGAGACCCAGTACTTC. It encodes CATSKVVGEGETQYF.

This rearrangement joins TRBV4-1 to TRBJ2-5; 7 bases map to TRBD2. Trimming cost V 8 bases and J 1 base; bases outside gene matches: 16. The CDR3 covers 17 residues. Germline loops: CDR1 MGHRA, CDR2 YSYEKL. CDR3 protein: CASSKHGASGFQETQYF. CDR3 sequence (DNA): TGCGCCAGCTCTAAACACGGGGCTAGCGGATTCCAAGAGACCCAGTACTTC.

V gene TRBV7-9 combines with J gene TRBJ2-7, with D possibly matching TRBD1 (8 bases). Germline assignment: CDR1 SEHNR and CDR2 FQNEAQ (reference sequence). The V gene lost 6 bases and the J gene lost 2 bases, with 20 bases spanning the gap. The length of the CDR3 is 16 residues. For the CDR3, the DNA is TGTGCCAGCAGTCGTAACAGGGGGAGGGCCCCCTACGAGCAGTACTTC. This codes for CASSRNRGRAPYEQYF.

The chain couples TRBV5-1 to TRBJ1-1; 8 nucleotides match TRBD1. CDR3 length: 18 amino acids. Germline V gene sequence: CDR1 SGHRS, CDR2 YFSETQ. The V and J ends lost 5 bases and 1 base, in that order; junction bases with no gene match: 16. CDR3 sequence reads: CASSRGLLDRGGNTEAFF. The CDR3 nucleotides read TGCGCCAGCAGTCGGGGCCTCCTTGACAGGGGCGGGAACACTGAAGCTTTCTTT.

V is TRBV4-2 and J is TRBJ2-5; 11 bases are a match to TRBD2. The CDR3 sequence is 17 residues long. The germline V gene encodes CDR1 LGHNA and CDR2 YNFKEQ. Trimming removed 3 bases from V and 1 base from J; junction bases left unmatched: 7. As DNA, the CDR3 is TGTGCCAGCAGCCACGGCCCACTAGCGGGAGTCCAAGAGACCCAGTACTTC. Protein sequence: CASSHGPLAGVQETQYF.

This chain connects TRBV10-3 to TRBJ2-6; no clear D. The CDR3 totals 14 residues. Between the trimmed V and J ends, which lost 8 bases and 12 bases, there was a span of 20 bases. Germline V CDR1 and CDR2: ENHRY, SYGVKD. The CDR3, as DNA: TGTGCCATCGGTCCAGCCGGGTTTATAAGCGTCCTGACTTTC. Its translation: CAIGPAGFISVLTF.

This clone has more than one count but fewer than ten. CDR3 protein: CASRQGTGELFF. DNA for the CDR3: TGTGCCAGCAGACAGGGAACCGGGGAGCTGTTTTTT. The chain combines TRBV2 with TRBJ2-2, with D perhaps matching TRBD1 (6 bases). This CDR3 has 12 amino acids. Germline lookup yields CDR1 SNHLY and CDR2 FYNNEI. Trimming took 6 bases from V and 5 from J, leaving 7 bases between them. Together with reference TRBV2 and TRBJ2-2, the CDR3 gives the full variable domain: EPEVTQTPSHQVTQMGQEVILRCVPISNHLYFYWYRQILGQKVEFLVSFYNNEISEKSEIFDDQFSVERPDGSNFTLKIRSTKLEDSAMYFCASRQGTGELFFGEGSRLTVL.

V usage is TRBV5-1 and J usage is TRBJ2-2; 12 bases agree with TRBD1. The germline V gene encodes CDR1 SGHRS and CDR2 YFSETQ. After removal of 5 bases from V and 5 bases from J, the junction contained 7 bases not matched to a gene. This CDR3 comprises 16 residues. CDR3: CASRKGQGAGTGELFF. For the CDR3, the DNA is TGCGCCAGCAGAAAGGGACAGGGGGCAGGTACCGGGGAGCTGTTTTTT.

This chain uses TRBV6-5 with TRBJ1-2, with 11 bases fitting TRBD1. The germline V gene encodes CDR1 MNHEY and CDR2 SVGAGI. CDR3 length: 13 amino acids. Trimming cost V 7 bases and J 6 bases; bases outside gene matches: 4. The CDR3 loop is CASTRTGGHGYTF. CDR3 nucleotide sequence: TGTGCCAGCACTAGGACAGGGGGCCATGGCTACACCTTC.

The rearrangement uses TRBV30 and TRBJ1-4; TRBD1 is a possible D gene (5 bases). Trimming pared 1 base from V and 7 bases from J, leaving 16 bases between. This CDR3 is 15 amino acids long. Germline lookup yields CDR1 GTSNPN and CDR2 SVGIG (reference sequence). The CDR3, as DNA: TGTGCCTGGAGTGAAAATCCAGGGTGGGGTGAAAAACTGTTTTTT. It specifies CAWSENPGWGEKLFF.

V gene TRBV5-1 combines with J gene TRBJ2-1; no firm D call. Germline assignment: CDR1 SGHRS and CDR2 YFSETQ. Trimming shortened V by 2 bases and J by 10 bases, and 13 bases separated the two germline ends. The CDR3 covers 13 residues. The CDR3 DNA follows: TGCGCCAGCAGCTTAAGAGGTCCCAACGAGCAGTTCTTC. The encoded protein is CASSLRGPNEQFF.

This clone was detected only once. For the CDR3, the DNA is TGCGCCAGCAGCCGCCTGACGGAGAGGCTGTTTTTT. Translated, it gives CASSRLTERLFF. This chain joins TRBV4-1 and TRBJ1-4; D not resolved. The V gene's germline CDR1 is MGHRA and CDR2 YSYEKL. Trimming cost V 4 bases and J 14 bases, with 14 bases left between them. The CDR3 consists of 12 residues.

The rearrangement uses TRBV21-1 and TRBJ1-5; the table's TRBD1 call for D was not verified on the DNA. TRBV21-1 is noted as a pseudogene. The CDR3 sequence is 17 residues long. The DNA for the CDR3 is TGTGCCAGCAGCAACACAGGAAAGGGGGCACGGTACCAGCCCCAGCATTTT. Translated, it gives CASSNTGKGARYQPQHF.

This clone turned up a few times. The chain couples TRBV2 to TRBJ1-4; 8 nucleotides align to TRBD1. V lost 5 bases, J lost 0 bases, and 5 bases stayed unmatched. The CDR3 has 16 residues. CDR1 is SNHLY and CDR2 is FYNNEI in the germline V gene. This chain's CDR3 is CASSPRGLSTNEKLFF. CDR3 nucleotides: TGTGCCAGCAGTCCCAGGGGGCTATCAACTAATGAAAAACTGTTTTTT. The variable domain in full, completed from reference TRBV2 and TRBJ1-4, reads EPEVTQTPSHQVTQMGQEVILRCVPISNHLYFYWYRQILGQKVEFLVSFYNNEISEKSEIFDDQFSVERPDGSNFTLKIRSTKLEDSAMYFCASSPRGLSTNEKLFFGSGTQLSVL.

This rearrangement joins TRBV9 to TRBJ2-1, with 9 bases fitting TRBD2. This CDR3 region has 15 residues. Germline CDR1 reads SGDLS; CDR2 reads YYNGEE. V was clipped by 2 bases and J by 5 bases; unmatched bases: 5. CDR3 protein: CASSVSGSTHNEQFF. Here the CDR3 DNA reads TGTGCCAGCAGCGTTAGCGGGAGTACCCACAATGAGCAGTTCTTC.

There are a few counts of this clone. The CDR3 reads CASSHRYNEKLFF. The CDR3 DNA is TGTGCCAGCAGCCACAGGTATAATGAAAAACTGTTTTTT. The V and J genes are TRBV7-9 and TRBJ1-4, with D possibly being TRBD1 (5 bases). Germline-derived CDR1 and CDR2 are SEHNR and FQNEAQ (reference sequence). Trimming took off 5 bases at V and 4 bases at J, with 8 bases between the two ends. The CDR3 extends over 13 amino acids.

The V gene is TRBV28, the J gene TRBJ2-2; 7 bases match TRBD2. With 7 bases clipped from V and 4 bases from J, the junction kept 9 bases outside the gene matches. CDR3 length: 15 residues. From germline, CDR1 is MDHEN and CDR2 SYDVKM. Here the CDR3 DNA reads TGTGCCAGCACCGAGGTGGCTAGCGGCACCGGGGAGCTGTTTTTT. Translating it yields CASTEVASGTGELFF.